Below are 3 T cell receptor beta chains sequenced from a single sample in a study of neoadjuvant nivolumab and ipilimumab in lung cancer. The table came from immunoSEQ multiplex PCR; TCRdb's copy has only in-frame clones and leaves some out. The sample records approximately 23,000 clones, approximately 81% being singletons. The starting material was peripheral blood, obtained before neoadjuvant nivolumab, alone or with ipilimumab. The receptors originated from an adult with non-small cell lung cancer.

The rearrangement uses TRBV28 and TRBJ1-2, with a possible D match to TRBD1 (6 bases). Germline CDR1 MDHEN, CDR2 SYDVKM. Trimming shortened V by 3 bases and J by 3 bases, and 11 bases separated the two germline ends. There are 14 residues in the CDR3. The CDR3 DNA follows: TGTGCCAGCAGTTTGATAGGGGGATACTATGGCTACACCTTC. It is translated as CASSLIGGYYGYTF.

The rearrangement uses TRBV30 and TRBJ2-7; 14 bases are shared with TRBD2. The CDR3 totals 15 residues. V shed 2 bases, J shed 6 bases, and the junction held 6 bases outside the gene matches. Per the germline V gene, CDR1 is GTSNPN and CDR2 is SVGIG (reference sequence). The CDR3 DNA sequence: TGTGCCTGGAGTTGGACTAGCGGGAGGACTGGCGAGCAGTACTTC. It yields the protein CAWSWTSGRTGEQYF.

The rearrangement uses TRBV5-1 and TRBJ2-1, with D perhaps TRBD1 or TRBD2 (5 bases each). The V end lost 3 bases, the J end lost 5 bases, and 15 bases lay between the germline ends. This CDR3 has 15 amino acids. Germline V CDR1 and CDR2: SGHRS, YFSETQ. The CDR3 sequence is CASSSGTRVNNEQFF. The CDR3 DNA reads as TGCGCCAGCAGCTCCGGGACCCGCGTGAACAATGAGCAGTTCTTC.